The 20 T cell receptor beta chains below come from one sample, sequenced in a study of cytotoxic CD8 clonotypes in ibrutinib-treated CLL. Clones were sequenced by immunoSEQ multiplex PCR, and TCRdb holds only the in-frame ones, with some missing. The sample yields some 140,000 clones, roughly 90% seen once. This specimen consisted of PBMCs, obtained after 12 months of ibrutinib treatment. These receptors were taken from a human donor with chronic lymphocytic leukemia.

The chain is built from TRBV7-2 and TRBJ2-5; 8 bases align to TRBD2. The CDR3 runs 15 residues. The J segment lost 5 bases and the V segment lost 3 bases, leaving 8 bases of the junction unmatched. In germline, CDR1 is SGHTA, CDR2 FQGNSA. The CDR3 DNA follows: TGTGCCAGCAGCTTTAGTAGCGGGGACTTGGAGACCCAGTACTTC. Protein product: CASSFSSGDLETQYF.

The chain joins TRBV6-5 to TRBJ1-1; a weak D match, TRBD1 (5 bases). V was trimmed by 5 bases and J by 2 bases, leaving 12 bases between them. This CDR3 region has 14 residues. Per the germline V gene, CDR1 is MNHEY and CDR2 is SVGAGI. CDR3 nucleotide sequence: TGTGCCAGCAGTGACTATGACAGAAACACTGAAGCTTTCTTT. As protein: CASSDYDRNTEAFF.

This clone was counted once. The rearrangement uses TRBV9 and TRBJ1-2; D remains unclear. V dropped 0 bases and J dropped 10 bases, with 16 bases sitting between them. The CDR3 loop spans 14 amino acids. CDR1 is SGDLS and CDR2 is YYNGEE in the germline V gene. The CDR3 reads CASSVGDFRWDYTF. Here the CDR3 DNA reads TGTGCCAGCAGCGTAGGGGATTTTCGTTGGGACTACACCTTC. The variable domain in full, completed from reference TRBV9 and TRBJ1-2, reads DSGVTQTPKHLITATGQRVTLRCSPRSGDLSVYWYQQSLDQGLQFLIQYYNGEERAKGNILERFSAQQFPDLHSELNLSSLELGDSALYFCASSVGDFRWDYTFGSGTRLTVV.

V and J are TRBV9 and TRBJ1-5; tentative D call: TRBD1 (5 bases). Deletions cut 0 bases from V and 10 bases from J, with 17 bases between. Germline V gene sequence: CDR1 SGDLS, CDR2 YYNGEE. This CDR3 contains 15 residues. Here the CDR3 reads CASSVDTNWGTPQHF. CDR3 DNA: TGTGCCAGCAGCGTAGATACAAATTGGGGCACCCCCCAGCATTTT.

The chain joins TRBV28 to TRBJ2-7; D gene uncertain. There are 13 residues in the CDR3. Per the germline V gene, CDR1 is MDHEN and CDR2 is SYDVKM. V lost 9 bases, J lost 4 bases, and 16 bases lay in between. The CDR3 DNA sequence: TGTGCCAGTACCGACAACCCCGTTTACGAGCAGTACTTC. Amino acid sequence: CASTDNPVYEQYF.

The chain carries TRBV28 and TRBJ1-5; maybe TRBD1 (5 bases). CDR3 length equals 13 residues. V lost 1 base, J lost 5 bases, and 6 bases lay in between. CDR1 MDHEN and CDR2 SYDVKM come from the germline V gene. Here the CDR3 reads CASSLLGDQPQHF. DNA for the CDR3: TGTGCCAGCAGTTTATTGGGGGATCAGCCCCAGCATTTT.

The chain couples TRBV7-2 to TRBJ2-5, with D maybe TRBD1 (6 bases). The germline CDR1 and CDR2 sequences are SGHTA and FQGNSA. With 0 bases removed from V and 6 bases from J, the gap between germline ends came to 11 bases. There are 14 residues in the CDR3. The CDR3 protein is CASSLALQGQTQYF. CDR3 bases: TGTGCCAGCAGCTTAGCGCTTCAGGGGCAGACCCAGTACTTC.

In DNA form, the CDR3 reads TGCAGCGTTGACGGTAGCAGGGGTGGAGGTTTGGAGACCCAGTACTTC. This sequence encodes CSVDGSRGGGLETQYF. This chain links TRBV29-1 with TRBJ2-5, with D perhaps matching TRBD1 (6 bases). CDR1 and CDR2 (germline): SQVTM, ANQGSEA. V was clipped by 3 bases and J by 5 bases, with 22 bases between them. This CDR3 contains 16 residues.

The chain couples TRBV27 to TRBJ1-4; no reliable D call. From germline, CDR1 is MNHEY and CDR2 SMNVEV (reference sequence). Trimming removed 2 bases at V and 3 bases at J, with 19 bases between. The CDR3 length is 18 residues. The CDR3 nucleotides read TGTGCCAGCAGTTTAGGAGGTCGTCACGGAGCTCCTAATGAAAAACTGTTTTTT. It is translated as CASSLGGRHGAPNEKLFF.

The J gene is TRBJ2-7, the V gene TRBV9; TRBD1 matches 10 bases. The V segment lost 4 bases and the J segment 6 bases; nucleotides outside the gene matches: 7. Germline CDR1 and CDR2: SGDLS and YYNGEE. The CDR3 has 14 amino acids. This CDR3 reads CASSPSGTGVEQYF. The CDR3 region has the DNA TGTGCCAGCAGCCCCTCAGGGACAGGGGTCGAGCAGTACTTC.

This rearrangement joins TRBV11-3 to TRBJ2-3; 9 nucleotides match TRBD2. V was pared by 2 bases and J by 5 bases, with 11 bases of the junction left unmatched. The CDR3 has 17 amino acids. Germline lookup yields CDR1 SGHNT and CDR2 YENEEA. This CDR3 is CASSLRHAGGSRDTQYF. The CDR3 DNA reads as TGTGCCAGCAGCTTACGGCACGCGGGAGGGTCCAGAGATACGCAGTATTTT.

The chain employs TRBV7-3 and TRBJ2-2; a possible D gene is TRBD2 (5 bases). Deletions cut 1 base from V and 1 base from J, with 10 bases between. Per the germline V gene, CDR1 is SGHTA and CDR2 is FQGTGA. This CDR3 is 16 amino acids long. CDR3 DNA: TGTGCCAGCAGCTTAAATCCTAGCAGGAACACCGGGGAGCTGTTTTTT. This sequence encodes CASSLNPSRNTGELFF.

The J gene is TRBJ2-3, the V gene TRBV13, with 11 bases lining up with TRBD1. CDR1 is PRHDT and CDR2 is FYEKMQ in the germline V gene (reference sequence). CDR3 length: 15 amino acids. V trimming: 4 bases; J trimming: 3 bases; junction bases outside the gene matches: 3. CDR3 nucleotide sequence: TGTGCCAGCAGCTCAGGACAGGGGGCAACAGATACGCAGTATTTT. Translation: CASSSGQGATDTQYF.

The chain has TRBV10-2 and TRBJ1-5, with D possibly TRBD1 on 5 matching bases. The germline V gene encodes CDR1 WSHSY and CDR2 SAAADI. The CDR3 length is 16 residues. V was pared by 5 bases and J by 1 base, with 15 bases between. This CDR3 reads CASSSQPTGSNQPQHF. The CDR3 DNA reads as TGCGCCAGCAGTAGTCAACCCACAGGCAGCAATCAGCCCCAGCATTTT.

The chain joins TRBV28 to TRBJ2-1; D remains unclear. This CDR3 has 12 residues. Trimming cost V 6 bases and J 6 bases, with 9 bases left between them. Per germline, CDR1 MDHEN and CDR2 SYDVKM. The CDR3 here is CASRPDGNEQFF. In DNA, the CDR3 is TGTGCCAGCAGACCCGACGGCAATGAGCAGTTCTTC.

The chain uses TRBV7-8 and TRBJ2-5; 10 positions match TRBD1. V shed 6 bases and J 4 bases; nucleotides not matched to a gene: 11. Germline assignment: CDR1 SGHVS and CDR2 FQNEAQ. The CDR3 spans 16 residues. The CDR3 spells CASSPLSWTGGETQYF. Here the CDR3 DNA reads TGTGCCAGCAGTCCACTTTCCTGGACAGGGGGAGAGACCCAGTACTTC.

CDR3 DNA sequence: TGTGCCAGCAGTTTTGGCAGGGGCGGGAATGAGCAGTTCTTC. Translating gives CASSFGRGGNEQFF. V and J are TRBV27 and TRBJ2-1; possibly TRBD1 for D (6 bases). Per the germline V gene, CDR1 is MNHEY and CDR2 is SMNVEV (reference sequence). The CDR3 spans 14 residues. Trimming removed 3 bases at V and 7 bases at J, with 13 bases between.

The chain uses TRBV29-1 and TRBJ1-1; the D gene is possibly TRBD1 (5 bases). Deletions cut 4 bases from V and 4 bases from J, with 13 bases between. The CDR3 extends over 13 amino acids. Germline values: CDR1 SQVTM, CDR2 ANQGSEA. The CDR3 region is CSVGGGVSTEAFF. For the CDR3, the DNA is TGCAGCGTTGGGGGCGGGGTATCCACTGAAGCTTTCTTT.

This sequence joins TRBV18 and TRBJ2-7; D remains unclear. The CDR3 is 14 residues long. Between the trimmed V and J ends, which lost 2 bases and 7 bases, there was a span of 15 bases. Germline V gives CDR1 KGHSH, CDR2 LQKENI. CDR3 in amino acids: CASSPMGSTSEQYF. CDR3 coding DNA: TGTGCCAGCTCACCAATGGGCAGCACCTCGGAGCAGTACTTC.

The V and J genes are TRBV19 and TRBJ1-5; D is ambiguous. V shed 10 bases and J shed 2 bases, with 12 bases lying between them. This CDR3 is 13 amino acids long. The germline CDR1 and CDR2 sequences are LNHDA and SQIVND (reference sequence). Here the CDR3 DNA reads TGTGCCACTTCAGGCGTGGGCAATCAGCCCCAGCATTTT. It translates to CATSGVGNQPQHF.